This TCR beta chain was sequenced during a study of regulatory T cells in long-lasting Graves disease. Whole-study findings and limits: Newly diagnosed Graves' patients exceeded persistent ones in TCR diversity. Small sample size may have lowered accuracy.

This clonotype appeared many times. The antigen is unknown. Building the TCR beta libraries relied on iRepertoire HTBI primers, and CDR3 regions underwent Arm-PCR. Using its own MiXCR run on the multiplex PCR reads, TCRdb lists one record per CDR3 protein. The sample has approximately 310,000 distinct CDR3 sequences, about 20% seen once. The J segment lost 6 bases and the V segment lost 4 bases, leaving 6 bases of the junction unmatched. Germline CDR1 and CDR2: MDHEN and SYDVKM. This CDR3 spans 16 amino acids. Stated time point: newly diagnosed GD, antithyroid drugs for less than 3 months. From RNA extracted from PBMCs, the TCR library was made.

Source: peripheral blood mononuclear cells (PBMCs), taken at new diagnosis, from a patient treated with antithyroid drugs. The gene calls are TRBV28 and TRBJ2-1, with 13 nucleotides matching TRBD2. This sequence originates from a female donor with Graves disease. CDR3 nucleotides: TGTGCCAGCAGTTCCCCGACTAGCGGGAGGTCCAATGAGCAGTTCTTC. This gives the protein CASSSPTSGRSNEQFF.